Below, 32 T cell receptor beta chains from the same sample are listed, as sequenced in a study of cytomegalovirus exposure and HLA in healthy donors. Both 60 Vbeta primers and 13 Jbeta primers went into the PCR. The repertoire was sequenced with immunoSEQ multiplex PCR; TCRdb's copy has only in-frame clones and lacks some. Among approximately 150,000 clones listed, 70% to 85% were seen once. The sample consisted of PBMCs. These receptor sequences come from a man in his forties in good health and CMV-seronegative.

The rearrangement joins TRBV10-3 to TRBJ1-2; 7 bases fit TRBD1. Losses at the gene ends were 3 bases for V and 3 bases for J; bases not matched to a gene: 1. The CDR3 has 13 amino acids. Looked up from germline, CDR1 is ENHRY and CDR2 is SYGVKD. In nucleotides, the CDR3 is TGTGCCATCAGTGAAGACAGGGACTATGGCTACACCTTC. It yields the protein CAISEDRDYGYTF.

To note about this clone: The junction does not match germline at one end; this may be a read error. In DNA, the CDR3 is TGTGCTAGCAGCTTGGGAACAGGGGGCGGGGAGACCCAGTACTTC. Encoded protein: CASSLGTGGGETQYF. V usage is TRBV7-7 and J usage is TRBJ2-5; 9 bases fit TRBD1. Germline V CDR1 and CDR2: SSHAT, FNYEAQ (reference sequence). This CDR3 comprises 15 residues.

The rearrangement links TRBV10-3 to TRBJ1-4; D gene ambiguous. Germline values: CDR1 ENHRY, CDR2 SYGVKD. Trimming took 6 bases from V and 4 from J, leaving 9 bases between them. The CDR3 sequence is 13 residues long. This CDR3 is CAIRAFLNEKLFF. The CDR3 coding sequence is TGTGCCATCAGAGCGTTTCTTAATGAAAAACTGTTTTTT.

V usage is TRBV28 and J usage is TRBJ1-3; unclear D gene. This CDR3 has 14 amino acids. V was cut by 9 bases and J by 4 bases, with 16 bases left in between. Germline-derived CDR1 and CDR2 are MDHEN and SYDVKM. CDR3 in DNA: TGTGCCAGTACAAGTCCCCAGGTGGGAAACACCATATATTTT. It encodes CASTSPQVGNTIYF.

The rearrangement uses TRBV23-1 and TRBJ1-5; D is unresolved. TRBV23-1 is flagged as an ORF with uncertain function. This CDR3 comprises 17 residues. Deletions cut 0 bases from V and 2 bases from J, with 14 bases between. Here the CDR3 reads CASSQSRRRIRNQPQHF. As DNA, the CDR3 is TGCGCCAGCAGTCAATCCAGACGGCGGATTCGCAATCAGCCCCAGCATTTT.

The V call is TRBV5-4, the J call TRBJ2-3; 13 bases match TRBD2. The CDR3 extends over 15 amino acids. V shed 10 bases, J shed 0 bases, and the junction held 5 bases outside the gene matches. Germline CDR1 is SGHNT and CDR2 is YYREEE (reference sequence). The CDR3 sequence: CAGGTSGISTDTQYF. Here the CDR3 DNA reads TGTGCCGGCGGGACTAGCGGGATAAGCACAGATACGCAGTATTTT.

CDR3 nucleotides: TGCAGCGTTCTTACCGGGACTGGGCGGAACAAGCAGTACTTC. Translating it yields CSVLTGTGRNKQYF. The chain has TRBV29-1 and TRBJ2-7; possible D gene TRBD2, 6 bases. The CDR3 length is 14 residues. Germline V gene data show CDR1 as SQVTM and CDR2 as ANQGSEA. The ends were cut back, 5 bases at V and 8 bases at J, with 22 bases in the middle.

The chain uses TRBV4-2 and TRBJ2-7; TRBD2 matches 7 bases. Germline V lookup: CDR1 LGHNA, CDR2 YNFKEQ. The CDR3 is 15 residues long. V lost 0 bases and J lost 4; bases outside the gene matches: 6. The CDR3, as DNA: TGTGCCAGCAGCCAAGATATAGGGCGGGGGTACGAGCAGTACTTC. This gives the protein CASSQDIGRGYEQYF.

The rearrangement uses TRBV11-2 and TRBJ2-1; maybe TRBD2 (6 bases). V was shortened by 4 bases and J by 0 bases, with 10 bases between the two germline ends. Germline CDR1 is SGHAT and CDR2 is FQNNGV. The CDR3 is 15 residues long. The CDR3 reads CASSSGGSSYNEQFF. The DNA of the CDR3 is TGTGCCAGCAGCTCCGGGGGAAGCTCCTACAATGAGCAGTTCTTC. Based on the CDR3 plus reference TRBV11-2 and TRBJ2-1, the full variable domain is EAGVAQSPRYKIIEKRQSVAFWCNPISGHATLYWYQQILGQGPKLLIQFQNNGVVDDSQLPKDRFSAERLKGVDSTLKIQPAKLEDSAVYLCASSSGGSSYNEQFFGPGTRLTVL.

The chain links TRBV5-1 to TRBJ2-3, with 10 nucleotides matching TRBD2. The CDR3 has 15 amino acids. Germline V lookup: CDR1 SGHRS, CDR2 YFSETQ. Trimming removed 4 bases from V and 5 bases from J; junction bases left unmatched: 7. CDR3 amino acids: CASSLSSGSRDTQYF. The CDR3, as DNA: TGCGCCAGCAGCCTATCTAGCGGGAGTCGAGATACGCAGTATTTT. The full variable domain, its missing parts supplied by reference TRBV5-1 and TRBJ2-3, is KAGVTQTPRYLIKTRGQQVTLSCSPISGHRSVSWYQQTPGQGLQFLFEYFSETQRNKGNFPGRFSGRQFSNSRSEMNVSTLELGDSALYLCASSLSSGSRDTQYFGPGTRLTVL.

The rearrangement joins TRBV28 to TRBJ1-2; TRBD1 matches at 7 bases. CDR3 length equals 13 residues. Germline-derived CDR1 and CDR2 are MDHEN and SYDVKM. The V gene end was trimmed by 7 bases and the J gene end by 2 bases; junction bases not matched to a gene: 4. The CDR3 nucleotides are TGTGCCAGCACCGACAGGGTAAACTATGGCTACACCTTC. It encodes CASTDRVNYGYTF.

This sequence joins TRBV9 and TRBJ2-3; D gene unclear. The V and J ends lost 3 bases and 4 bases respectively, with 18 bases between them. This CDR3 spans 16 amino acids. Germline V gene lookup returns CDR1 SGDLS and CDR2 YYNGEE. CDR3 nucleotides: TGTGCCAGCAGCGGGGTATCGTCTAGACTGGCAGATACGCAGTATTTT. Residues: CASSGVSSRLADTQYF.

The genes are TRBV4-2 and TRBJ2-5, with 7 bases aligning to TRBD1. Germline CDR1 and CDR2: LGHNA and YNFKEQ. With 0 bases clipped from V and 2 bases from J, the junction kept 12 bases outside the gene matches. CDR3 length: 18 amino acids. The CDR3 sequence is CASSQDFLAGGLQETQYF. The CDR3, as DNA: TGTGCCAGCAGCCAAGATTTCCTGGCAGGGGGTTTGCAAGAGACCCAGTACTTC.

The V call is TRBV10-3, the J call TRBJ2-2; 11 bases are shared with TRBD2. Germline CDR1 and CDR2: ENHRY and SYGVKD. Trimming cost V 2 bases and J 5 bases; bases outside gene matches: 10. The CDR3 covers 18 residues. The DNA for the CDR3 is TGTGCCATCAGTGAGCGTACTAGCGGGAGCGGGGGGACCGGGGAGCTGTTTTTT. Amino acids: CAISERTSGSGGTGELFF.

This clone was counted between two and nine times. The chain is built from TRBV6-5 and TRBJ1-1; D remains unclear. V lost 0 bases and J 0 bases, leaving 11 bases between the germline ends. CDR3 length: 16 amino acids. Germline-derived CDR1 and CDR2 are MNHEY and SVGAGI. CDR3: CASSYSITDMNTEAFF. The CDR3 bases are TGTGCCAGCAGTTACTCGATCACAGATATGAACACTGAAGCTTTCTTT.

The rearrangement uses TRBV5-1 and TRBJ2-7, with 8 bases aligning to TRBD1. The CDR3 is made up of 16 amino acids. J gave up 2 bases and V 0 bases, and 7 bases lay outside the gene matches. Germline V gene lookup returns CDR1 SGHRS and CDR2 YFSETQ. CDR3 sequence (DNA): TGCGCCAGCAGCTTGGCAAGGGCAGGGGGCCCCTACGAGCAGTACTTC. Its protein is CASSLARAGGPYEQYF. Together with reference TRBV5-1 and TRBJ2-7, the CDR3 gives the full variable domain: KAGVTQTPRYLIKTRGQQVTLSCSPISGHRSVSWYQQTPGQGLQFLFEYFSETQRNKGNFPGRFSGRQFSNSRSEMNVSTLELGDSALYLCASSLARAGGPYEQYFGPGTRLTVT.

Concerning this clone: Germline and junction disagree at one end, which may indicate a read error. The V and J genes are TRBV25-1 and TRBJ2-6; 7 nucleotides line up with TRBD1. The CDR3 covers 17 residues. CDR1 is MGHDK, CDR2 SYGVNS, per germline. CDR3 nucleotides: TGTGCCAGCAGTGAAGGACAGGCCGACTCTGGGGCCAACGGCCTGACTTTC. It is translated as CASSEGQADSGANGLTF.

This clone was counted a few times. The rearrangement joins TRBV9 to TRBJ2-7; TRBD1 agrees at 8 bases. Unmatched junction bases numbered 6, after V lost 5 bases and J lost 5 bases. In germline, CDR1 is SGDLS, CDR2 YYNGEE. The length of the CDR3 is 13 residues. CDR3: CASSLPGQDEQYF. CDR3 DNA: TGTGCCAGCAGTCTTCCGGGACAGGACGAGCAGTACTTC.

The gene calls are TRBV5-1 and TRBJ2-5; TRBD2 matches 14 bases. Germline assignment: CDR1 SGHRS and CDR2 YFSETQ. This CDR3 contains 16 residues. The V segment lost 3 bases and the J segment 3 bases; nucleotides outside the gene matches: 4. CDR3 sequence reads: CASSSGLAGVEETQYF. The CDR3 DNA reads TGCGCCAGCAGCTCGGGACTAGCGGGAGTAGAAGAGACCCAGTACTTC.

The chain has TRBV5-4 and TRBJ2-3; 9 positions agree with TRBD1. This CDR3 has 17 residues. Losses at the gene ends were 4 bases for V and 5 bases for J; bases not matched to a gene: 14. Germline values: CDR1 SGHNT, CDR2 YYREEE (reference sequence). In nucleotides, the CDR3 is TGTGCCAGCAGCCCTGGGCCGGGACAGGGTTATGTAGATACGCAGTATTTT. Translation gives CASSPGPGQGYVDTQYF.

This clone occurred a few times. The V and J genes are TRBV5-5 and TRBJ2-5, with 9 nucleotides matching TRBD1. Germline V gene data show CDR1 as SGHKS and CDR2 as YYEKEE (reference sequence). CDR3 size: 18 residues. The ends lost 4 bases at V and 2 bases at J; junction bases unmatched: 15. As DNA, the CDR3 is TGTGCCAGCAGCATGCTATACCGGGACAGGGTAGTTCAAGAGACCCAGTACTTC. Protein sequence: CASSMLYRDRVVQETQYF.

The CDR3 reads CASSLERTRETQYF. CDR3 coding DNA: TGTGCCAGCAGCTTGGAAAGGACTCGGGAGACCCAGTACTTC. This sequence joins TRBV5-5 and TRBJ2-5; possible D gene TRBD2, 5 bases. This CDR3 region has 14 residues. V was pared by 0 bases and J by 5 bases, with 11 bases between. The V gene's germline CDR1 is SGHKS and CDR2 YYEKEE (reference sequence).

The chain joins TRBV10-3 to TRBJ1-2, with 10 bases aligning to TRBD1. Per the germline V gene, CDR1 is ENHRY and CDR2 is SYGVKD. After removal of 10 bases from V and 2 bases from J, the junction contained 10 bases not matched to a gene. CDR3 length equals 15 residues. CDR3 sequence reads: CASAGTGDTNYGYTF. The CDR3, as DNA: TGTGCCAGCGCCGGGACAGGGGATACGAACTATGGCTACACCTTC.

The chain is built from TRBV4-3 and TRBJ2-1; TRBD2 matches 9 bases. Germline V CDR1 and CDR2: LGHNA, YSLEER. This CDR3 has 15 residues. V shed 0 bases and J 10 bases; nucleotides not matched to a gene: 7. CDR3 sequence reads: CASSQDAGGSLEQFF. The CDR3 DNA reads TGCGCCAGCAGCCAAGATGCGGGAGGGTCCCTAGAGCAGTTCTTC.

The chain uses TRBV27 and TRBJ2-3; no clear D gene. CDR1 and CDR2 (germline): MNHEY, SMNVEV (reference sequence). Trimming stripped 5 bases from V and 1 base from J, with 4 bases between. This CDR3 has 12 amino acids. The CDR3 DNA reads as TGTGCCAGCAGTCTCGGCACAGATACGCAGTATTTT. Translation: CASSLGTDTQYF.

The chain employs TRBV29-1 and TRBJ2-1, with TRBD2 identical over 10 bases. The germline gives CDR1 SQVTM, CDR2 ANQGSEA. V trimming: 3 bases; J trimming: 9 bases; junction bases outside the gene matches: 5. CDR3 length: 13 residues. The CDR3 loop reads CSVEPSGRVEQFF. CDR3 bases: TGCAGCGTTGAGCCTAGCGGGAGAGTTGAGCAGTTCTTC.

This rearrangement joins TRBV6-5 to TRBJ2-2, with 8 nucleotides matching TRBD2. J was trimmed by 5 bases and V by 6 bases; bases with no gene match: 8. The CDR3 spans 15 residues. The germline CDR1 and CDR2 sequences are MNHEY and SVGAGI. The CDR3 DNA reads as TGTGCCAGCAGCCGTTGGGTAGCGGGGACCGGGGAGCTGTTTTTT. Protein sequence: CASSRWVAGTGELFF.

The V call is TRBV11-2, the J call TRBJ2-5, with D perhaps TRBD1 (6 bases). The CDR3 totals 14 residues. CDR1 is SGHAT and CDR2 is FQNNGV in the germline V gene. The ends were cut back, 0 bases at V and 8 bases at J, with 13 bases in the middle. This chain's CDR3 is CASSLEPGEKTQYF. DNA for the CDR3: TGTGCCAGCAGCTTAGAGCCAGGGGAGAAAACCCAGTACTTC. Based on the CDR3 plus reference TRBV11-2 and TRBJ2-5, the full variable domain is EAGVAQSPRYKIIEKRQSVAFWCNPISGHATLYWYQQILGQGPKLLIQFQNNGVVDDSQLPKDRFSAERLKGVDSTLKIQPAKLEDSAVYLCASSLEPGEKTQYFGPGTRLLVL.

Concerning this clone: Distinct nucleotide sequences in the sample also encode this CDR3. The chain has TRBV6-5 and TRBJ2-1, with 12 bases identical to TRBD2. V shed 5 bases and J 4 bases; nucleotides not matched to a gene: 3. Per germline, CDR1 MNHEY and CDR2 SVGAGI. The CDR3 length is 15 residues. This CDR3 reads CASSLTSGGYNEQFF. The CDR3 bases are TGTGCCAGCAGTCTAACTAGCGGGGGGTACAATGAGCAGTTCTTC.

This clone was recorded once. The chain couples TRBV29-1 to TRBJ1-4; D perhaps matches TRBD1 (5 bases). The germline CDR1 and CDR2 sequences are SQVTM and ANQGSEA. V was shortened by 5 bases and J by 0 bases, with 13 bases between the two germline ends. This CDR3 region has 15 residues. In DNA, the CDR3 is TGCAGCGTTATGACAGCAGATACAACTAATGAAAAACTGTTTTTT. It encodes CSVMTADTTNEKLFF. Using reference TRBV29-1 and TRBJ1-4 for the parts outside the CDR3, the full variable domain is SAVISQKPSRDICQRGTSLTIQCQVDSQVTMMFWYRQQPGQSLTLIATANQGSEATYESGFVIDKFPISRPNLTFSTLTVSNMSPEDSSIYLCSVMTADTTNEKLFFGSGTQLSVL.

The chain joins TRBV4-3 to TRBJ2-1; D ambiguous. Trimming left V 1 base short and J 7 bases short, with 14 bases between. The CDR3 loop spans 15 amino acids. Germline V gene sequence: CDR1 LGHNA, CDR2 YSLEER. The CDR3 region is CASSQGSRNANEQFF. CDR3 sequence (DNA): TGCGCCAGCAGCCAAGGGTCTAGGAACGCAAATGAGCAGTTCTTC.

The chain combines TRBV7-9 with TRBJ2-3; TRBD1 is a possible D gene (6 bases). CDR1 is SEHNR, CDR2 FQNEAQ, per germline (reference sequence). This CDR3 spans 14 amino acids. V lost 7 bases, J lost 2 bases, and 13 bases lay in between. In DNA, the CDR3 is TGTGCCAGCACCAGCCAGGGGACCACAGATACGCAGTATTTT. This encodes CASTSQGTTDTQYF.